The source of this T cell receptor beta chain is a study of OX40 agonist ivuxolimab in advanced cancers. As for the study in general: Previous treatment with anti-PD-1, anti-PD-L1 or anti-CTLA-4 therapy was allowed; 40% had received some. Study observations and caveats: Nonresponders included some who also had low normalized T-cell clonal expansion. Clonal expansion from baseline to week 6 occurred in both CD4+ and CD8+ T cells.

As to this clone: Its antigen is unidentified.

TCRdb's table, derived via immunoSEQ multiplex PCR, lists solely in-frame clones and lacks some. The table includes around 52,000 clones, approximately 83% detected once. V gave up 6 bases and J gave up 0 bases, with 10 bases separating them. The CDR3 spans 14 residues. Germline CDR1 SGHDT, CDR2 YYEEEE. This sequence was found in an adult with an advanced solid tumor such as melanoma, head and neck, liver or kidney cancer. Specimen: CD4+ or CD8+ T cells sorted from blood, collected in a trial of the OX40 agonist ivuxolimab. The chain carries TRBV5-6 and TRBJ1-3; D call uncertain. The CDR3 region is CASMKVSSGNTIYF. CDR3 nucleotide sequence: TGTGCCAGCATGAAGGTTTCCTCTGGAAACACCATATATTTT.